The sequence of this TCR beta chain was determined in a study of cytomegalovirus exposure and HLA in healthy donors. Study-wide results and limits: Data from an earlier analysis indicated that most TCR beta V segments were productive either about 90% or about 30% of the time. Later on, analysis showed that most CMV-associated TCR beta chains appeared to be HLA-restricted. Only CMV serostatus was available as immune exposure information.

13 Jbeta primers and 60 Vbeta primers were used for the PCR. Some clones are missing from TCRdb's copy, which holds only in-frame ones; the method was immunoSEQ multiplex PCR. Of under 75,000 clones in the sample, roughly 81% were seen once. In regard to this clone: Its matching antigen is unknown.

Germline CDR1 reads MNHEY; CDR2 reads SVGAGI. The CDR3 consists of 12 residues. V was trimmed by 6 bases and J by 8 bases, leaving 13 bases between them. The chain recombines TRBV6-5 with TRBJ1-1, with unresolved D. Sequencing was performed on PBMCs. The sequence derives from a human donor in good health. CDR3 sequence (DNA): TGTGCCAGCAGAGGTTACAGCTGGGAAGCTTTCTTT. Encoded protein: CASRGYSWEAFF.